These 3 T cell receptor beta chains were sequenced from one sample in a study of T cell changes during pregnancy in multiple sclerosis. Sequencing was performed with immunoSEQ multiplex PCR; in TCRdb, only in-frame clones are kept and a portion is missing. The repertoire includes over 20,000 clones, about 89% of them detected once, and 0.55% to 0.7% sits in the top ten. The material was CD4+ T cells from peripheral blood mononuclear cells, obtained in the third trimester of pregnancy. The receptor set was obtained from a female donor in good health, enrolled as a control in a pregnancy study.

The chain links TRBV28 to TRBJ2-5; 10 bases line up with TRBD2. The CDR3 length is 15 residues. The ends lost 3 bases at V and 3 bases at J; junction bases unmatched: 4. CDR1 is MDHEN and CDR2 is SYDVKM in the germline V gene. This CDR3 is CASSFLAGAEETQYF. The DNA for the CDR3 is TGTGCCAGCAGTTTCCTAGCGGGAGCGGAAGAGACCCAGTACTTC.

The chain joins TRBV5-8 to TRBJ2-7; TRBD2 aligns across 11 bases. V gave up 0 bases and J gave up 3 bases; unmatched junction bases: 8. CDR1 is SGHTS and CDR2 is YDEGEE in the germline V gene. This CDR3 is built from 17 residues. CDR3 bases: TGTGCCAGCAGCTTGGGGCTAGCGGGAGGCCGAAGCTACGAGCAGTACTTC. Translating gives CASSLGLAGGRSYEQYF.

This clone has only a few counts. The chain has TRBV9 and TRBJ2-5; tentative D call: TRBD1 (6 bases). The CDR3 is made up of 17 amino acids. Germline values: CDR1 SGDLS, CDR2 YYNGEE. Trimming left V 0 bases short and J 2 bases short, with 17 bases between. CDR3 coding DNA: TGTGCCAGCAGCGTAGGCCCAGGGGAGAGGGGACAAGAGACCCAGTACTTC. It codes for CASSVGPGERGQETQYF.